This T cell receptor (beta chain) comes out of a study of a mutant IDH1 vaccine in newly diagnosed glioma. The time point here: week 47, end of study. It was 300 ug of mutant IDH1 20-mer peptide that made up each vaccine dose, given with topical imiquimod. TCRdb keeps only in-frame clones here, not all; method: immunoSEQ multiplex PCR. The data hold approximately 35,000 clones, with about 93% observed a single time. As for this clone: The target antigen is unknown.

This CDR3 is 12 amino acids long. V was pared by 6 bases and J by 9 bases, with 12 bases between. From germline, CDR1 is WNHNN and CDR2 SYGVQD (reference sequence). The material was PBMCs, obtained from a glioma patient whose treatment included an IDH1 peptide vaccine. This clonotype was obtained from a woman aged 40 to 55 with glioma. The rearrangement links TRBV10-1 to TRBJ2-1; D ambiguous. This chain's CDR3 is CASSDRQAEQFF. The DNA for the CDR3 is TGCGCCAGCAGCGATAGGCAGGCTGAGCAGTTCTTC.